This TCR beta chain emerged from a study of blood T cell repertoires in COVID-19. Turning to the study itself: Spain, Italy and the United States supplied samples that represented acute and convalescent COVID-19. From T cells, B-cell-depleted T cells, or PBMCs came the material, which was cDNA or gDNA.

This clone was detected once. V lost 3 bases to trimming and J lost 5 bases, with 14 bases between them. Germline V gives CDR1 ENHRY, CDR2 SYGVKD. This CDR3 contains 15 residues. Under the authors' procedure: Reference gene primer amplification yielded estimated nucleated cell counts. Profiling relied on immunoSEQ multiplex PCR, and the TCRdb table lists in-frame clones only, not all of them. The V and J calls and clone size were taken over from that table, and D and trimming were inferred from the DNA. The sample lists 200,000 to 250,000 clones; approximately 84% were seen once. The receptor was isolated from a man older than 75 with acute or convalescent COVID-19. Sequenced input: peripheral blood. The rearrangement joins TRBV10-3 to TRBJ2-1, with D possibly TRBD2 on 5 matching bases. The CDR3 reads CAISESGLAHNEQFF. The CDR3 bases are TGTGCCATCAGTGAATCCGGTCTAGCCCACAATGAGCAGTTCTTC.